This T cell receptor (beta chain) emerged from a study of blood T cells in healthy people across ages. Germline CDR1 and CDR2: SGHRS and YFSETQ. The CDR3 has 14 residues. Each donor was a healthy Caucasian individual from Russia, aged 6 to 90. Broader study findings: In older individuals, TCR beta diversity per million T cells was lower, falling roughly linearly with age.

A few counts support this clonotype. Antigen: not known. Together with a sample-barcoded 5' primer, a J-beta primer mix was included in a second PCR lasting roughly 6 to 12 cycles. Using its own MiXCR run on the 5' RACE reads, TCRdb lists one record per CDR3 protein. The sample contains approximately 800,000 distinct CDR3 sequences, around 25% of which appear only once. The sample also formed part of further work on T cells of mothers and their children. That study reports: For each mother, over 9.5 million TCR beta CDR3 reads were obtained, and for each child, about 3 million.

The sample comprised blood. This chain uses TRBV5-1 with TRBJ2-1; D ambiguous. TRBJ2-5 matches the DNA end more closely, so the J call is doubtful. The origin of this receptor is a boy aged 10-17 years in good health. The CDR3 region has the DNA TGCGCCAGCAGTTGGAGTGGATCTAGGGAGACCCAGTACTTC. This translates into CASSWSGSRETQYF.